These 29 T cell receptor beta chains originate from one sample sequenced in a study of post-analysis software for immune sequencing data. For these TCRs, the target antigens are not known. The library was made from cDNA and included unique molecular identifiers. One entry per CDR3 protein results from TCRdb running MiXCR on the PCR reads. The sample comprises about 540,000 distinct CDR3 sequences, around 34% of which are singletons, and 6% rests with the top ten. Study-level findings and limits: Roughly 5 TRBV segments (TRBV5-6, TRBV5-1 and TRBV20-1 among them) occurred more frequently in patients than in controls.

Sequencing used blood. The receptor set was obtained from a girl aged 2-17 years with multiple sclerosis.

This chain links TRBV5-1 with TRBJ1-1; no definite D call. CDR1 and CDR2 (germline): SGHRS, YFSETQ. The CDR3 extends over 15 amino acids. V lost 6 bases to trimming and J lost 0 bases, with 15 bases between them. CDR3 nucleotide sequence: TGCGCCAGCACCAGAGACGGCTCCATGAACACTGAAGCTTTCTTT. Amino acid sequence: CASTRDGSMNTEAFF.

In its sample, this clonotype was seen a few times. This CDR3 is CASSFGTGELFF. CDR3 sequence (DNA): TGTGCCAGCAGTTTTGGCACCGGGGAGCTGTTTTTT. This chain links TRBV12-3 or TRBV12-4 with TRBJ2-2, with no clear D. The CDR3 has 12 residues. V gave up 3 bases and J gave up 4 bases, with 3 bases separating them.

This clonotype was observed a single time. J is TRBJ1-5 and V is TRBV29-1; a possible D gene is TRBD1 (5 bases). This CDR3 comprises 13 residues. Between the trimmed V and J ends, which lost 6 bases and 3 bases, there was a span of 12 bases. The germline V gene encodes CDR1 SQVTM and CDR2 ANQGSEA. CDR3 in amino acids: CSVGDSVNQPQHF. The CDR3, as DNA: TGCAGCGTAGGCGACAGTGTCAATCAGCCCCAGCATTTT. Full variable domain (rest looked up from reference TRBV29-1 and TRBJ1-5): SAVISQKPSRDICQRGTSLTIQCQVDSQVTMMFWYRQQPGQSLTLIATANQGSEATYESGFVIDKFPISRPNLTFSTLTVSNMSPEDSSIYLCSVGDSVNQPQHFGDGTRLSIL.

The V and J genes are TRBV10-2 and TRBJ1-6; 7 bases map to TRBD1. Germline V gene data show CDR1 as WSHSY and CDR2 as SAAADI. This CDR3 region has 12 residues. V lost 10 bases to trimming and J lost 10 bases; unmatched junction nucleotides: 7. The CDR3 protein is CATQGLGSPLHF. The DNA of the CDR3 is TGCGCCACACAGGGGTTGGGATCACCCCTCCACTTT.

V usage is TRBV5-1 and J usage is TRBJ2-7; 8 bases are shared with TRBD2. The DNA end is a closer match to TRBJ2-5, so the J assignment may be wrong. Germline V gene sequence: CDR1 SGHRS, CDR2 YFSETQ. The CDR3 consists of 15 residues. CDR3 amino acids: CASSPASAGEETQYF. In nucleotides, the CDR3 is TGCGCCAGCAGCCCCGCATCAGCGGGGGAAGAGACCCAGTACTTC.

The V and J genes are TRBV19 and TRBJ2-3, with a tentative D call TRBD1 (5 bases). V dropped 7 bases and J dropped 1 base, with 9 bases sitting between them. Germline V gene lookup returns CDR1 LNHDA and CDR2 SQIVND (reference sequence). The CDR3 totals 13 residues. The CDR3 here is CASMGPGTDTQYF. Written as DNA, the CDR3 is TGTGCCAGTATGGGGCCAGGCACAGATACGCAGTATTTT.

The chain carries TRBV4-1 and TRBJ2-1; D is uncertain. CDR3 length: 15 amino acids. Between the trimmed V and J ends, which lost 7 bases and 0 bases, there was a span of 13 bases. The V gene's germline CDR1 is MGHRA and CDR2 YSYEKL. CDR3 nucleotide sequence: TGCGCCAGCACGCCAATGTCTTTCTCCTACAATGAGCAGTTCTTC. Protein: CASTPMSFSYNEQFF.

The J gene is TRBJ2-7, the V gene TRBV12-3 or TRBV12-4; the D is unclear. The J call is in doubt because the DNA end fits TRBJ2-5 better. CDR3 size: 14 residues. CDR3 nucleotide sequence: TGTGCCAGCACCTTCCACGACTTACGGGAGACCCAGTACTTC. This sequence encodes CASTFHDLRETQYF.

The chain uses TRBV20-1 and TRBJ2-5; D remains ambiguous. Germline V lookup: CDR1 DFQATT, CDR2 SNEGSKA (reference sequence). The CDR3 is 13 residues long. Trimming took off 8 bases at V and 1 base at J, with 14 bases between the two ends. CDR3 sequence (DNA): TGCAGTAGGCCCGGACCTGGCCAAGAGACCCAGTACTTC. Translation: CSRPGPGQETQYF.

This chain links TRBV5-1 with TRBJ2-3, with 8 bases identical to TRBD2. The germline gives CDR1 SGHRS, CDR2 YFSETQ. The CDR3 has 18 amino acids. V gave up 2 bases and J gave up 2 bases; unmatched junction bases: 13. The CDR3: CASSLRGLRGDNTDTQYF. CDR3 sequence (DNA): TGCGCCAGCAGCTTAAGGGGCCTGCGGGGGGATAACACAGATACGCAGTATTTT.

The chain is built from TRBV14 and TRBJ2-2; TRBD1 matches at 8 bases. The V gene end was trimmed by 4 bases and the J gene end by 6 bases; junction bases not matched to a gene: 10. The CDR3 sequence is 16 residues long. Looked up from germline, CDR1 is SGHDN and CDR2 is FVKESK. This CDR3 is CASSLLLDRGAGELFF. CDR3 DNA sequence: TGTGCCAGCAGCCTCTTACTCGACAGGGGCGCCGGGGAGCTGTTTTTT.

The V and J genes are TRBV5-1 and TRBJ1-2; D is unresolved. This CDR3 spans 13 amino acids. Germline loops: CDR1 SGHRS, CDR2 YFSETQ. V was trimmed by 0 bases and J by 8 bases, leaving 11 bases between them. The CDR3 here is CASSLGPAGGYTF. The CDR3 DNA reads TGCGCCAGCAGCTTGGGTCCCGCGGGGGGCTACACCTTC.

The chain joins TRBV7-9 to TRBJ1-1; D not certain. CDR1 and CDR2 from the germline V gene are SEHNR and FQNEAQ (reference sequence). The germline V and J ends were trimmed by 4 bases and 3 bases, with 18 bases remaining between them. The CDR3 contains 16 residues. The CDR3, as DNA: TGTGCCAGCAGCTCCCTGGTCTCGAGGGAGGACACTGAAGCTTTCTTT. It encodes CASSSLVSREDTEAFF.

The chain has TRBV4-2 and TRBJ2-3, with 9 bases identical to TRBD2. V trimming: 1 base; J trimming: 3 bases; junction bases outside the gene matches: 14. This CDR3 has 19 amino acids. Germline CDR1 is LGHNA and CDR2 is YNFKEQ. The CDR3 protein is CASSQGASGVGQRTDTQYF. In nucleotides, the CDR3 is TGTGCCAGCAGCCAAGGAGCTAGCGGGGTAGGGCAGAGAACAGATACGCAGTATTTT.

This clonotype occurred once. At one end, the junction sequence differs from germline, possibly due to a read error. This chain joins TRBV3-1 and TRBJ2-3; D unclear. This CDR3 is built from 15 residues. Germline CDR1 reads LGHDT; CDR2 reads YNNKEL (reference sequence). The CDR3 is CASNQEIASTDTQYF. CDR3 bases: TGTGCCAGCAACCAAGAAATTGCTAGCACAGATACGCAGTATTTT.

J is TRBJ2-3 and V is TRBV6-6; TRBD1 agrees at 9 bases. J gave up 2 bases and V 6 bases, and 9 bases lay outside the gene matches. Germline V lookup: CDR1 MNHNY, CDR2 SVGAGI (reference sequence). The CDR3 is made up of 16 amino acids. Here the CDR3 DNA reads TGTGCCAGCAGCGGCCCGGACAGGGGATACACAGATACGCAGTATTTT. Its translation: CASSGPDRGYTDTQYF.

CDR3 DNA: TGCAGTGCTAGTGCAGGGTTTAACTATAATTCACCCCTCCACTTT. This encodes CSASAGFNYNSPLHF. The chain employs TRBV20-1 and TRBJ1-6; D perhaps matches TRBD1 (5 bases). Trimming removed 3 bases at V and 3 bases at J, with 12 bases between. Per germline, CDR1 DFQATT and CDR2 SNEGSKA (reference sequence). This CDR3 has 15 amino acids.

The chain is built from TRBV10-3 and TRBJ1-6; TRBD1 might be the D (5 bases). Trimming cost V 0 bases and J 8 bases, with 8 bases left between them. This CDR3 is 14 amino acids long. The germline V gene encodes CDR1 ENHRY and CDR2 SYGVKD. The CDR3 is CAISESAGDSPLHF. Written as DNA, the CDR3 is TGTGCCATCAGTGAGTCGGCGGGGGATTCACCCCTCCACTTT.

The gene calls are TRBV27 and TRBJ1-4; 7 positions agree with TRBD1. Germline loops: CDR1 MNHEY, CDR2 SMNVEV (reference sequence). V lost 6 bases and J lost 7; bases outside the gene matches: 14. The CDR3 covers 16 residues. The CDR3 reads CASRPWETGEAEKLFF. DNA of the CDR3: TGTGCCAGCAGGCCCTGGGAAACAGGGGAGGCTGAAAAACTGTTTTTT.

This clonotype was recorded a few times. The rearrangement uses TRBV20-1 and TRBJ2-5, with D possibly matching TRBD2 (6 bases). The J call may be wrong; the DNA end is better matched by TRBJ2-7. Germline V CDR1 and CDR2: DFQATT, SNEGSKA (reference sequence). The length of the CDR3 is 12 residues. This chain's CDR3 is CSALRRVGEQYF. The DNA of the CDR3 is TGCAGTGCTCTAAGGAGGGTCGGCGAGCAGTACTTC.

V gene TRBV19 combines with J gene TRBJ2-5, with 7 bases that match TRBD2. The CDR3 is 11 amino acids. In germline, CDR1 is LNHDA, CDR2 SQIVND (reference sequence). Germline trimming cut 8 bases from V and 9 bases from J; bases unmatched to any gene: 6. CDR3 DNA: TGTGCCAGTGGGGGGGTCCAGCCCCAGTACTTC. This codes for CASGGVQPQYF.

The chain recombines TRBV5-1 with TRBJ2-7; 7 nucleotides line up with TRBD1. Losses at the gene ends were 1 base for V and 2 bases for J; bases not matched to a gene: 3. Germline V gives CDR1 SGHRS, CDR2 YFSETQ. This CDR3 comprises 14 residues. The CDR3 DNA sequence: TGCGCCAGCAGCTTGTGGGACAGAACCTACGAGCAGTACTTC. Its protein is CASSLWDRTYEQYF.

Concerning this clonotype: The junction differs from germline at one of its ends, possibly a read error. The rearrangement uses TRBV29-1 and TRBJ2-3, with 14 positions matching TRBD2. Germline CDR1 SQVTM, CDR2 ANQGSEA. The CDR3 runs 14 residues. CDR3 region: CGVEYGTSGGNRYF. CDR3 nucleotide sequence: TGCGGCGTTGAGTATGGGACTAGCGGGGGTAATCGGTATTTT.

The rearrangement joins TRBV7-9 to TRBJ2-5; D remains ambiguous. The DNA end favors TRBJ2-7, so the J call may be wrong. CDR1 and CDR2 (germline): SEHNR, FQNEAQ (reference sequence). The CDR3 contains 13 residues. The CDR3 DNA follows: TGTGCCAGCAGCTTACAGCCGAACTACGAGCAGTACTTC. Its protein is CASSLQPNYEQYF.

This chain uses TRBV4-2 with TRBJ1-5; maybe TRBD1 (6 bases). This CDR3 region has 15 residues. The germline V gene encodes CDR1 LGHNA and CDR2 YNFKEQ. V lost 0 bases, J lost 7 bases, and 13 bases lay in between. The CDR3 here is CASSQDPRGLQPQHF. For the CDR3, the DNA is TGTGCCAGCAGCCAAGATCCACGGGGGCTCCAGCCCCAGCATTTT.

This clonotype has only a few counts. The chain combines TRBV5-1 with TRBJ2-6, with TRBD1 as a possible D gene (6 bases). V gave up 2 bases and J gave up 0 bases, with 9 bases separating them. This CDR3 comprises 16 residues. CDR1 is SGHRS, CDR2 YFSETQ, per germline. CDR3 protein: CASSFTGISGANVLTF. CDR3 sequence (DNA): TGCGCCAGCAGCTTTACAGGGATCTCTGGGGCCAACGTCCTGACTTTC.

The chain combines TRBV5-1 with TRBJ2-3; the D is unclear. The CDR3 sequence is 15 residues long. The ends were cut back, 4 bases at V and 0 bases at J, with 12 bases in the middle. The germline gives CDR1 SGHRS, CDR2 YFSETQ. The CDR3 here is CASSETPLSTDTQYF. As DNA, the CDR3 is TGCGCCAGCAGCGAAACACCGTTGAGCACAGATACGCAGTATTTT.

This clonotype was counted only a few times. The DNA of the CDR3 is TGCGCCAGCAGCCCATCTATGGGGGGCAGCGGGTATGGCTACACCTTC. The encoded protein is CASSPSMGGSGYGYTF. The rearrangement uses TRBV5-1 and TRBJ1-2, with D possibly TRBD1 on 6 matching bases. This CDR3 has 16 amino acids. The V end lost 4 bases, the J end lost 5 bases, and 21 bases lay between the germline ends. In germline, CDR1 is SGHRS, CDR2 YFSETQ.

This chain joins TRBV20-1 and TRBJ1-2; the D gene is possibly TRBD1 (5 bases). Germline-derived CDR1 and CDR2 are DFQATT and SNEGSKA (reference sequence). V lost 6 bases and J 8 bases, leaving 10 bases between the germline ends. The CDR3 is 10 amino acids. CDR3 loop: CSAIRGGYTF. CDR3 nucleotides: TGCAGTGCCATCCGGGGCGGCTACACCTTC.